These 21 T cell receptor beta chains were sequenced from one sample in a study of CD8 T cells in ankylosing spondylitis. One entry per CDR3 protein results from TCRdb running MiXCR on the 5' RACE reads. Altogether around 140,000 distinct CDR3 sequences are present, approximately 10% being singletons, with the ten largest covering less than 5%. Material for sequencing was blood, either unsorted or a sorted T cell fraction (not recorded which). The receptor source for this set is a female donor with ankylosing spondylitis or in good health (not recorded which).

This clonotype was seen many times. The chain has TRBV12-3 or TRBV12-4 and TRBJ1-2; a weak D match, TRBD1 (6 bases). With 2 bases removed from V and 6 bases from J, the gap between germline ends came to 22 bases. The length of the CDR3 is 17 residues. CDR3 bases: TGTGCCAGCAGTTTACCCTCCAGGCGGGGAGGACAGAATGGCTACACCTTC. Encoded protein: CASSLPSRRGGQNGYTF.

This clonotype was seen ten or more times. The gene calls are TRBV12-3 or TRBV12-4 and TRBJ1-2; unclear D gene. Deletions cut 3 bases from V and 7 bases from J, with 9 bases between. The CDR3 consists of 12 residues. The CDR3 region is CASSLEVGGYTF. CDR3 bases: TGTGCCAGCAGTTTGGAGGTCGGTGGCTACACCTTC.

At least ten counts were recorded for this clonotype. The chain combines TRBV20-1 with TRBJ2-3; TRBD1 agrees at 9 bases. Germline CDR1 and CDR2: DFQATT and SNEGSKA (reference sequence). This CDR3 contains 15 residues. V was clipped by 6 bases and J by 4 bases; unmatched bases: 11. The CDR3 region has the DNA TGCAGTGCCGGGACAGGGTTGGTTGTCCCAGATACGCAGTATTTT. This sequence encodes CSAGTGLVVPDTQYF.

Only a few counts were recorded for this clonotype. One end of the junction fails to match germline, which may point to a read error. The genes are TRBV7-9 and TRBJ2-5; 9 bases match TRBD2. The CDR3 covers 15 residues. Per germline, CDR1 SEHNR and CDR2 FQNEAQ (reference sequence). CDR3 sequence: CASSIAGEYQETQYF. CDR3 nucleotides: TGTGCCAGCAGCATAGCGGGGGAGTACCAAGAGACCCAGTACTTC.

This clonotype was found many times. The rearrangement links TRBV9 to TRBJ2-5, with no clear D. The V end lost 4 bases, the J end lost 4 bases, and 14 bases lay between the germline ends. Germline lookup yields CDR1 SGDLS and CDR2 YYNGEE. This CDR3 region has 14 residues. DNA for the CDR3: TGTGCCAGCAGCCGTTTCGGAGACGCAGAGACCCAGTACTTC. It specifies CASSRFGDAETQYF.

This clonotype came up many times. V is TRBV2 and J is TRBJ2-3, with a tentative D call TRBD2 (6 bases). V was cut by 10 bases and J by 5 bases, with 25 bases left in between. Germline V CDR1 and CDR2: SNHLY, FYNNEI. CDR3 length equals 16 residues. CDR3 amino acids: CATAPGLQLVVDTQYF. The CDR3 nucleotides read TGTGCCACCGCCCCGGGACTTCAACTAGTCGTAGATACGCAGTATTTT.

This clonotype occurred many times. This chain links TRBV3-1 with TRBJ2-1; 9 positions match TRBD2. This CDR3 comprises 17 residues. V lost 0 bases and J lost 7; bases outside the gene matches: 10. Germline lookup yields CDR1 LGHDT and CDR2 YNNKEL (reference sequence). This CDR3 reads CASSQDLLAGALNEQFF. The CDR3 coding sequence is TGTGCCAGCAGCCAAGACCTTTTAGCGGGGGCCCTTAATGAGCAGTTCTTC.

This clonotype was found many times. This sequence joins TRBV20-1 and TRBJ2-5, with D unresolved. The V gene's germline CDR1 is DFQATT and CDR2 SNEGSKA (reference sequence). Trimming cost V 2 bases and J 5 bases, with 12 bases left between them. This CDR3 is 13 amino acids long. Here the CDR3 DNA reads TGCAGTGCTAGATACGGCCAGGAGGAGACCCAGTACTTC. This encodes CSARYGQEETQYF.

This clonotype was counted at least ten times. The V gene is TRBV20-1, the J gene TRBJ2-1; 13 bases are shared with TRBD2. The length of the CDR3 is 15 residues. V dropped 3 bases and J dropped 6; count of bases not matched to a gene: 5. Per germline, CDR1 DFQATT and CDR2 SNEGSKA (reference sequence). The CDR3: CSASQTSGRSNEQFF. Here the CDR3 DNA reads TGCAGTGCTAGCCAGACTAGCGGGAGGAGCAATGAGCAGTTCTTC.

This clonotype has ten or more counts. The chain is built from TRBV11-2 and TRBJ2-3; either TRBD1 or TRBD2 may supply D (7 bases each). Deletions cut 7 bases from V and 2 bases from J, with 22 bases between. Germline CDR1 SGHAT, CDR2 FQNNGV. This CDR3 has 17 residues. CDR3 amino acids: CASTRGGGPLLTDTQYF. The CDR3 nucleotides are TGTGCCAGCACCAGGGGGGGGGGTCCCCTGCTCACAGATACGCAGTATTTT.

The chain employs TRBV20-1 and TRBJ2-3, with unresolved D. Trimming took off 0 bases at V and 1 base at J, with 11 bases between the two ends. Germline CDR1 DFQATT, CDR2 SNEGSKA (reference sequence). The CDR3 length is 15 residues. Written as DNA, the CDR3 is TGCAGTGCTAGAGATCGCAGGATAGGCACAGATACGCAGTATTTT. Its translation is CSARDRRIGTDTQYF.

This clonotype was found many times. The chain links TRBV12-3 or TRBV12-4 to TRBJ2-7; 7 positions agree with TRBD1. The V and J ends lost 5 bases and 2 bases, in that order; junction bases with no gene match: 9. The CDR3 sequence is 15 residues long. The CDR3 DNA reads TGTGCCAGCAGTCCGACGGGACAGACTACCTACGAGCAGTACTTC. Translated: CASSPTGQTTYEQYF.

Turning to this clonotype: Possible read error: a much larger clone is one base away. The gene calls are TRBV18 and TRBJ2-1, with no clear D. The length of the CDR3 is 13 residues. Germline-derived CDR1 and CDR2 are KGHSH and LQKENI. The CDR3 nucleotides are TGTGCCAGCTCATTGGATAGGGTAAATGACCAGTTCTTC. It specifies CASSLDRVNDQFF.

This clonotype was counted ten times or more. This chain links TRBV29-1 with TRBJ1-1, with D hard to call. CDR1 and CDR2 from the germline V gene are SQVTM and ANQGSEA. CDR3 size: 10 residues. V was cut by 4 bases and J by 5 bases, with 5 bases left in between. The CDR3 sequence is CSVGGTEAFF. The CDR3 region has the DNA TGCAGCGTTGGGGGAACTGAAGCTTTCTTT.

This clonotype came up many times. The chain joins TRBV5-1 to TRBJ2-1; 8 bases map to TRBD2. CDR1 is SGHRS, CDR2 YFSETQ, per germline. This CDR3 comprises 15 residues. The ends lost 0 bases at V and 4 bases at J; junction bases unmatched: 3. CDR3 amino acids: CASSLALAAYNEQFF. The DNA for the CDR3 is TGCGCCAGCAGCTTGGCACTAGCGGCTTACAATGAGCAGTTCTTC. Looking up the rest from reference TRBV5-1 and TRBJ2-1 gives the full variable domain: KAGVTQTPRYLIKTRGQQVTLSCSPISGHRSVSWYQQTPGQGLQFLFEYFSETQRNKGNFPGRFSGRQFSNSRSEMNVSTLELGDSALYLCASSLALAAYNEQFFGPGTRLTVL.

The sample holds many counts of this clonotype. V usage is TRBV20-1 and J usage is TRBJ2-2; D might be TRBD1 (6 bases). This CDR3 region has 13 residues. V lost 4 bases and J 1 base, leaving 7 bases between the germline ends. Germline CDR1 DFQATT, CDR2 SNEGSKA (reference sequence). CDR3 DNA: TGCAGTGCTATAGGGGGGAACACCGGGGAGCTGTTTTTT. It is translated as CSAIGGNTGELFF.

This clonotype has ten or more counts. J is TRBJ1-5 and V is TRBV12-3 or TRBV12-4; D is perhaps TRBD1 (5 bases). The CDR3 runs 14 residues. V dropped 6 bases and J dropped 4 bases, with 13 bases sitting between them. The chain's CDR3 is CASSPTGGNQPQHF. The CDR3 DNA follows: TGTGCCAGCAGCCCAACGGGGGGGAATCAGCCCCAGCATTTT.

This clonotype was detected ten times or more. The gene calls are TRBV6-5 and TRBJ1-2; D is unresolved. Trimming took off 3 bases at V and 7 bases at J, with 15 bases between the two ends. The germline gives CDR1 MNHEY, CDR2 SVGAGI. This CDR3 is 14 amino acids long. CDR3 protein: CASSYTERRVGYTF. For the CDR3, the DNA is TGTGCCAGCAGTTATACGGAGCGGAGGGTTGGCTACACCTTC.

This clonotype was seen many times. V gene TRBV20-1 combines with J gene TRBJ2-3; D perhaps matches TRBD2 (6 bases). Deletions cut 0 bases from V and 2 bases from J, with 12 bases between. The CDR3 extends over 15 amino acids. From germline, CDR1 is DFQATT and CDR2 SNEGSKA (reference sequence). CDR3 DNA: TGCAGTGCTAGAGAAACCGGGAGCGCCACAGATACGCAGTATTTT. Translation gives CSARETGSATDTQYF.

This clonotype occurred many times. The genes are TRBV3-1 and TRBJ2-7, with unresolved D. Germline CDR1 and CDR2: LGHDT and YNNKEL (reference sequence). The CDR3 spans 11 residues. V gave up 3 bases and J gave up 6 bases, with 6 bases separating them. The DNA for the CDR3 is TGTGCCAGCAGCCATGCGTCCGAGCAGTACTTC. It specifies CASSHASEQYF.

This clonotype has a count of ten or more. V is TRBV7-9 and J is TRBJ1-2, with 8 bases lining up with TRBD1. CDR1 is SEHNR and CDR2 is FQNEAQ in the germline V gene (reference sequence). The CDR3 runs 14 residues. V trimming: 5 bases; J trimming: 6 bases; junction bases outside the gene matches: 8. Written as DNA, the CDR3 is TGTGCCAGCAGCGGAGACAGGGGAATCGATGGCTACACCTTC. The encoded protein is CASSGDRGIDGYTF.